The source of this T cell receptor (beta chain) is a study of identical twins (dated by TCRdb to between 2015 and 2016). Background for the entire study: TCR alpha and beta repertoires from monozygotic twins, unrelated adults of various ages and cord blood were deep-sequenced to test whether fetal clonotypes persist. To rule out contamination, the twin experiments were replicated at different times with different library preparation protocols.

The study at large found these results: Zero-insertion analyses could be partly confounded by invariant T cells such as MAIT and iNKT, though diverse VJ usage argued against such confounding for most clonotypes. Fewer insertions were carried by abundant cord blood beta clonotypes; a weaker similar trend was observed in young adult naive repertoires, while no such trend was observed in memory repertoires. Because the same donors could not be followed over many years, the conclusions relied on cross-sectional statistical analysis. In monozygotic twins, recombination models systematically underestimated out-of-frame TCR alpha sharing, but the models matched the sharing seen between unrelated individuals. Compared with coincidental sharing between unrelated individuals, out-of-frame TCR alpha sequences shared between twins had an excess of sequences with low generation probability. The excess sharing between twins in beta out-of-frame sequences was weaker because fewer shared sequences reduced the signal-to-noise ratio.

Between the V and J ends, shortened by 8 bases and 4 bases respectively, the junction contains 12 bases. The CDR3 spans 12 residues, from the cysteine through the valine. The DNA shown is the 36-base CDR3, in frame from base 1. Reading the germline V gene gives CDR1 SNHLY and CDR2 FYNNEI. Library preparation used 5' RACE. Sequencing instrument: Illumina HiSeq 2000. A universal primer binding site was added through template switching, and the final cDNA carried a unique molecular identifier so that TCR cDNA molecules could be counted accurately. First-strand cDNA for TCR alpha and beta chains was synthesized from specific primers in the conserved constant-segment region. To control for contamination, every cDNA library carried two barcodes: a SMART-Mk sample barcode plus Illumina barcodes. TruSeq adapter sequences, together with Illumina sample barcodes, were added in two successive PCR steps. TCR alpha and beta cDNA libraries were sequenced on the Illumina HiSeq platform with custom primers. In the authors' own workflow: MiGEC was used to process raw reads and extract unique molecular identifiers, and MiXCR was used to find CDR3 positions. Recombination models were inferred per individual with the repgenHMM and IGoR tools using an EM algorithm. The analysis of shared clonotypes was done with the tcR package in R, with sharing normalized by the product of cloneset sizes. To study raw recombination without the effects of thymic and clonal selection, out-of-frame nonproductive sequences were analyzed. In TCRdb, the public reads were trimmed at Q25 with fastp and aligned with MiXCR, with productive beta chains retained. Rows are unified per CDR3 protein, each entry keeping the most common DNA and genes. None of the V and J calls come from the authors' own analysis; TCRdb made them. A total of roughly 350,000 distinct CDR3 sequences appear in this sample, about 10% of them only once. The ten largest clones capture 8% to 9.5% of the sample.

In the case of this clonotype: Its antigen has not been determined. Base qualities are not at hand, and no much larger clone is one base apart.

Every donor in the study was a healthy Caucasian. The study also sequenced three unrelated non-twin adults: a male aged 18 to 30, a male aged 50 to 60 and a female aged 50 to 60. Miltenyi CD45RO+ enrichment and human naive T-cell isolation kits were used to isolate memory (CD45RO+) and naive T cells from PBMC. The V gene is TRBV2 and the J gene is TRBJ2-7, with a tentative D gene TRBD2 over 6 matching bases. The source of this sequence is a woman in her fifties or sixties in good health. Sample: naive T cells sorted from blood. What this sample's cell subset or site label stands for: cells isolated with a human naive T-cell isolation kit. The CDR3 amino acid sequence is: CASWEAVYEQYV. At the DNA level, the sequence is TGTGCCAGCTGGGAGGCGGTATACGAGCAGTACGTC.